Sequencing of this T cell receptor (beta chain) was carried out in a study of cytomegalovirus exposure and HLA in healthy donors. Whole-study results and caveats: By a later analysis, the bulk of CMV-associated TCR beta chains appeared HLA-restricted. TCR beta chain V- and J-gene trimming was linked, in a later analysis, to a missense variant in DCLRE1C. TCR beta sequences reportedly predicted most subjects' HLA-A and HLA-B alleles accurately.

This clone occurred once. Antigen: not known. Germline CDR1 SEHNR, CDR2 FQNEAQ (reference sequence). V lost 3 bases and J lost 8, with 16 bases in between. The CDR3 runs 14 residues. Regarding donors, all were healthy bone marrow donors. PCR was performed using 60 Vbeta and 13 Jbeta primers. Assay: immunoSEQ multiplex PCR; the TCRdb copy retains only in-frame clones and omits some. The table has over 95,000 clones, 82% seen once. This chain connects TRBV7-9 to TRBJ1-1, with a possible D match to TRBD1 (6 bases). The sequencing sample was made of PBMCs. The TCR was taken from a young woman in good health and CMV-seronegative. This CDR3 is CASSFRGARSEAFF. Written as DNA, the CDR3 is TGTGCCAGCAGCTTTCGGGGGGCCCGATCCGAAGCTTTCTTT. The complete variable domain, with remaining parts taken from reference TRBV7-9 and TRBJ1-1, reads DTGVSQNPRHKITKRGQNVTFRCDPISEHNRLYWYRQTLGQGPEFLTYFQNEAQLEKSRLLSDRFSAERPKGSFSTLEIQRTEQGDSAMYLCASSFRGARSEAFFGQGTRLTVV.